The 24 T cell receptor beta chains below come from one sample, sequenced in a study of shared clonotypes between healthy human individuals. CD45RO negativity and positive selection for CCR7 defined naive CD8 cells, a population that excluded terminally differentiated effector memory CD45RA+ cells. Sequencing used immunoSEQ multiplex PCR; TCRdb keeps in-frame clones, though not all of them. This sample yields about 580,000 clones, of which roughly 98% are seen a single time; 0.3% belongs to the top ten. Source material: naive CD8+ T cells sorted from blood. Receptors originate from a young man in good health.

The V call is TRBV7-2, the J call TRBJ2-2, with D uncertain. V dropped 1 base and J dropped 0 bases, with 12 bases sitting between them. The germline CDR1 and CDR2 sequences are SGHTA and FQGNSA. The CDR3 totals 17 residues. The CDR3 nucleotides read TGTGCCAGCAGCTTAGATCGCAGGTCACCGAACACCGGGGAGCTGTTTTTT. Amino acids: CASSLDRRSPNTGELFF.

The J gene is TRBJ2-1, the V gene TRBV5-1, with 11 bases identical to TRBD1. The germline gives CDR1 SGHRS, CDR2 YFSETQ. V shed 4 bases, J shed 3 bases, and the junction held 3 bases outside the gene matches. This CDR3 region has 15 residues. In nucleotides, the CDR3 is TGCGCCAGCAGCCCCGGGACAGGGGGCTACAATGAGCAGTTCTTC. Its protein is CASSPGTGGYNEQFF.

This clone has only one observation. This chain connects TRBV28 to TRBJ2-3; possible D gene TRBD2, 5 bases. The V end was cut by 3 bases, the J end by 0 bases, with 10 bases between. This CDR3 is built from 15 residues. The germline V gene encodes CDR1 MDHEN and CDR2 SYDVKM. The CDR3 nucleotides read TGTGCCAGCAGTTTGGGCGGGTCTAGCACAGATACGCAGTATTTT. As protein: CASSLGGSSTDTQYF.

The chain combines TRBV7-9 with TRBJ1-1; 9 nucleotides match TRBD1. J lost 5 bases, V lost 4 bases, and 8 bases had no gene match. CDR1 SEHNR and CDR2 FQNEAQ come from the germline V gene (reference sequence). This CDR3 spans 15 amino acids. The chain's CDR3 is CASSSPGQGRTEAFF. CDR3 bases: TGTGCCAGCAGCTCTCCGGGACAGGGAAGAACTGAAGCTTTCTTT.

J is TRBJ1-1 and V is TRBV9; 7 bases agree with TRBD1. The length of the CDR3 is 11 residues. V lost 8 bases to trimming and J lost 7 bases; unmatched junction nucleotides: 5. Germline CDR1 SGDLS, CDR2 YYNGEE. The CDR3, as DNA: TGTGCCAGTGTCAGGGGGAATGAAGCTTTCTTT. Amino acids: CASVRGNEAFF. The entire variable domain, with the rest obtained from reference TRBV9 and TRBJ1-1, is as follows: DSGVTQTPKHLITATGQRVTLRCSPRSGDLSVYWYQQSLDQGLQFLIQYYNGEERAKGNILERFSAQQFPDLHSELNLSSLELGDSALYFCASVRGNEAFFGQGTRLTVV.

The J gene is TRBJ2-2, the V gene TRBV7-9; 7 bases map to TRBD1. The CDR3 contains 15 residues. Germline loops: CDR1 SEHNR, CDR2 FQNEAQ (reference sequence). Trimming cost V 1 base and J 1 base; bases outside gene matches: 0. The DNA of the CDR3 is TGTGCCAGCAGCTTAGGGGACAGGAACACCGGGGAGCTGTTTTTT. Translation: CASSLGDRNTGELFF.

The chain has TRBV10-3 and TRBJ2-1, with D possibly matching TRBD2 (6 bases). Looked up from germline, CDR1 is ENHRY and CDR2 is SYGVKD. This CDR3 spans 15 amino acids. Trimming took 4 bases from V and 6 from J, leaving 16 bases between them. CDR3 sequence reads: CAISGTTLSINEQFF. CDR3 DNA sequence: TGTGCCATCAGTGGGACTACTCTTTCGATCAATGAGCAGTTCTTC.

The V gene is TRBV29-1, the J gene TRBJ2-5; D remains ambiguous. The CDR3 spans 10 residues. V was clipped by 7 bases and J by 5 bases, with 8 bases between them. The germline CDR1 and CDR2 sequences are SQVTM and ANQGSEA. The CDR3 reads CSALMETQYF. The CDR3, as DNA: TGCAGCGCCCTCATGGAGACCCAGTACTTC.

This sequence joins TRBV14 and TRBJ2-1; 9 bases are shared with TRBD2. Germline V CDR1 and CDR2: SGHDN, FVKESK. V was pared by 0 bases and J by 9 bases, with 6 bases of the junction left unmatched. This CDR3 is 15 amino acids long. CDR3 nucleotides: TGTGCCAGCAGCCAAGATCTAGCGGGGACCTTTGAGCAGTTCTTC. This translates into CASSQDLAGTFEQFF.

The chain uses TRBV28 and TRBJ1-3, with D uncertain. The CDR3 totals 16 residues. V was shortened by 5 bases and J by 0 bases, with 14 bases between the two germline ends. Per the germline V gene, CDR1 is MDHEN and CDR2 is SYDVKM. This chain's CDR3 is CASSTQKGISGNTIYF. The CDR3 nucleotides read TGTGCCAGCAGTACTCAGAAAGGGATCTCTGGAAACACCATATATTTT. Full variable domain (outside the CDR3, taken from reference TRBV28 and TRBJ1-3): DVKVTQSSRYLVKRTGEKVFLECVQDMDHENMFWYRQDPGLGLRLIYFSYDVKMKEKGDIPEGYSVSREKKERFSLILESASTNQTSMYLCASSTQKGISGNTIYFGEGSWLTVV.

The rearrangement uses TRBV4-1 and TRBJ1-5, with no clear D. CDR1 and CDR2 (germline): MGHRA, YSYEKL. This CDR3 has 14 residues. Trimming took 1 base from V and 3 from J, leaving 7 bases between them. Here the CDR3 DNA reads TGCGCCAGCAGCCAAGTCATAGCCAATCAGCCCCAGCATTTT. Protein: CASSQVIANQPQHF.

The V and J genes are TRBV27 and TRBJ2-5; possible D gene TRBD1, 6 bases. Germline assignment: CDR1 MNHEY and CDR2 SMNVEV (reference sequence). This CDR3 spans 14 amino acids. The V gene lost 5 bases and the J gene lost 6 bases, with 16 bases spanning the gap. CDR3 sequence (DNA): TGTGCCAGCAGTCCAAGCAGGGGCACGAAGACCCAGTACTTC. As protein: CASSPSRGTKTQYF.

V and J are TRBV7-2 and TRBJ2-7, with D possibly being TRBD1 or TRBD2 (5 bases each). V was clipped by 1 base and J by 4 bases, with 14 bases between them. This CDR3 comprises 15 residues. Germline V gene sequence: CDR1 SGHTA, CDR2 FQGNSA. The CDR3 reads CASSLGGSYVYEQYF. The CDR3 nucleotides read TGTGCCAGCAGCTTAGGGGGGAGTTATGTATACGAGCAGTACTTC.

V and J are TRBV6-4 and TRBJ2-2; D possibly matches TRBD1 or TRBD2 (5 bases each). Trimming removed 6 bases at V and 3 bases at J, with 11 bases between. The CDR3 covers 14 residues. Germline V gene sequence: CDR1 MRHNA, CDR2 SNTAGT. CDR3 sequence: CASSQGPYTGELFF. CDR3 bases: TGTGCCAGCAGCCAGGGACCTTACACCGGGGAGCTGTTTTTT.

This clone appeared a single time. The chain has TRBV7-9 and TRBJ1-5, with 12 nucleotides matching TRBD1. Germline V gene lookup returns CDR1 SEHNR and CDR2 FQNEAQ (reference sequence). The J segment lost 5 bases and the V segment lost 0 bases, leaving 2 bases of the junction unmatched. This CDR3 comprises 16 residues. In DNA form, the CDR3 reads TGTGCCAGCAGCTTAGCGGGACAGGGGGCTGATCAGCCCCAGCATTTT. The encoded protein is CASSLAGQGADQPQHF. The full variable domain, its missing parts supplied by reference TRBV7-9 and TRBJ1-5, is DTGVSQNPRHKITKRGQNVTFRCDPISEHNRLYWYRQTLGQGPEFLTYFQNEAQLEKSRLLSDRFSAERPKGSFSTLEIQRTEQGDSAMYLCASSLAGQGADQPQHFGDGTRLSIL.

The chain employs TRBV4-3 and TRBJ1-3; 7 bases agree with TRBD1. Germline-derived CDR1 and CDR2 are LGHNA and YSLEER. The CDR3 totals 16 residues. V shed 0 bases and J 2 bases; nucleotides not matched to a gene: 4. CDR3 nucleotide sequence: TGCGCCAGCAGCCAAGATCGGAGGGGGCCTGGAAACACCATATATTTT. Translation: CASSQDRRGPGNTIYF.

The rearrangement uses TRBV13 and TRBJ2-5, with a possible D match to TRBD1 (7 bases). The V end was cut by 3 bases, the J end by 4 bases, with 15 bases between. The CDR3 runs 15 residues. Per the germline V gene, CDR1 is PRHDT and CDR2 is FYEKMQ (reference sequence). The CDR3 spells CASSFGQGGGETQYF. The DNA of the CDR3 is TGTGCCAGCAGCTTTGGTCAGGGGGGCGGAGAGACCCAGTACTTC.

The rearrangement joins TRBV5-6 to TRBJ1-1; weak D call: TRBD1 (6 bases). The CDR3 is 14 amino acids. Per germline, CDR1 SGHDT and CDR2 YYEEEE. Trimming removed 3 bases at V and 4 bases at J, with 13 bases between. CDR3: CASSSTGLVTEAFF. CDR3 DNA: TGTGCCAGCAGCTCGACAGGACTCGTCACTGAAGCTTTCTTT.

As to this clone: One end of the junction varies from germline; a read error may be responsible. The chain couples TRBV7-7 to TRBJ1-1; possible D gene TRBD1, 5 bases. The CDR3 sequence is 13 residues long. Per the germline V gene, CDR1 is SSHAT and CDR2 is FNYEAQ (reference sequence). In DNA form, the CDR3 reads TGTGCTAGCAGCTTAGGGACGGACACTGAAGCTTTCTTT. Translation gives CASSLGTDTEAFF.

V is TRBV11-2 and J is TRBJ2-7, with 7 bases aligning to TRBD1. CDR1 is SGHAT, CDR2 FQNNGV, per germline. The CDR3 sequence is 16 residues long. V was clipped by 5 bases and J by 4 bases; unmatched bases: 14. CDR3 nucleotide sequence: TGTGCCAGCAGCCTAGCCGCCGGGACAGTAATTTACGAGCAGTACTTC. Its protein is CASSLAAGTVIYEQYF. Looking up the rest from reference TRBV11-2 and TRBJ2-7 gives the full variable domain: EAGVAQSPRYKIIEKRQSVAFWCNPISGHATLYWYQQILGQGPKLLIQFQNNGVVDDSQLPKDRFSAERLKGVDSTLKIQPAKLEDSAVYLCASSLAAGTVIYEQYFGPGTRLTVT.

The chain joins TRBV5-1 to TRBJ1-1, with 9 bases lining up with TRBD1. From germline, CDR1 is SGHRS and CDR2 YFSETQ. CDR3 length equals 18 residues. V was clipped by 0 bases and J by 4 bases; unmatched bases: 13. The CDR3 DNA sequence: TGCGCCAGCAGCTTGGCCTCCGGGACAGGGTTTGTCGGCACTGAAGCTTTCTTT. Encoded protein: CASSLASGTGFVGTEAFF.

The rearrangement links TRBV7-9 to TRBJ2-7, with 8 positions matching TRBD2. Germline CDR1 and CDR2: SEHNR and FQNEAQ (reference sequence). The CDR3 totals 13 residues. With V trimmed by 8 bases and J by 6 bases, 9 bases remained unmatched. The CDR3 DNA reads TGTGCCAGCCATTCGGGAGGGCCGGGCGAGCAGTACTTC. It encodes CASHSGGPGEQYF.

The CDR3 here is CASSWASAGSYEQYF. In nucleotides, the CDR3 is TGCGCCAGCAGCTGGGCCTCAGCGGGGTCCTACGAGCAGTACTTC. The chain combines TRBV5-1 with TRBJ2-7; 7 nucleotides line up with TRBD2. The CDR3 is made up of 15 amino acids. Germline-derived CDR1 and CDR2 are SGHRS and YFSETQ. Germline trimming cut 3 bases from V and 1 base from J; bases unmatched to any gene: 7. Drawing the rest from reference TRBV5-1 and TRBJ2-7, the complete variable domain is KAGVTQTPRYLIKTRGQQVTLSCSPISGHRSVSWYQQTPGQGLQFLFEYFSETQRNKGNFPGRFSGRQFSNSRSEMNVSTLELGDSALYLCASSWASAGSYEQYFGPGTRLTVT.

The chain uses TRBV6-5 and TRBJ2-1; 7 bases fit TRBD1. Germline V CDR1 and CDR2: MNHEY, SVGAGI. The CDR3 loop spans 16 amino acids. V shed 0 bases, J shed 7 bases, and the junction held 9 bases outside the gene matches. The CDR3 here is CASSYSTGTPQNEQFF. In DNA, the CDR3 is TGTGCCAGCAGTTACTCGACAGGGACCCCACAAAATGAGCAGTTCTTC.